The sample holds one count of the clone carrying this TCR beta chain. The data derive from a study of blood T cell repertoires in COVID-19. Study-wide background: From the United States, Italy and Spain came samples of acute and convalescent COVID-19. Sources were T cells, B-cell-depleted T cells, or PBMCs; the material itself was cDNA or gDNA.

Original data processing: Reference gene primer amplification in the assay estimated nucleated cell counts. Assay used: immunoSEQ multiplex PCR; TCRdb lists only in-frame clones, some missing. The D gene and trimming were derived from the DNA, and the V and J assignments and clone size from that table. The profile shows 65,000 to 75,000 clones, about nine tenths of them singletons. In germline, CDR1 is SGHDN, CDR2 FVKESK. The CDR3 has 14 residues. Trimming removed 2 bases from V and 4 bases from J, with 11 bases in between. The chain joins TRBV14 to TRBJ1-2; TRBD1 is a possible D gene (6 bases). This receptor was obtained from a woman of 80 years or more with active or convalescent COVID-19. Sequenced: peripheral blood. The CDR3 DNA reads as TGTGCCAGCAGCCAACTGGGGGCCACCTATGGCTACACCTTC. Its translation: CASSQLGATYGYTF.